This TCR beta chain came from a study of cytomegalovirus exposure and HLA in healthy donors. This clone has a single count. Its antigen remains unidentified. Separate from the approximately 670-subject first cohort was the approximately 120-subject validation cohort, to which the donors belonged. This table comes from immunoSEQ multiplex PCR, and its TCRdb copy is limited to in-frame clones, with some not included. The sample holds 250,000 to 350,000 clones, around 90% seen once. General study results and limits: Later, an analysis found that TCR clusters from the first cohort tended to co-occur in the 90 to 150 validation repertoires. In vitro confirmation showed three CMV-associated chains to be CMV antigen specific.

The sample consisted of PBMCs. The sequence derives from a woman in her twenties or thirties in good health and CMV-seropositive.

CDR3 sequence reads: CASSLEVGVTGYNEQFF. In DNA form, the CDR3 reads TGTGCCAGCAGCTTGGAGGTCGGTGTGACAGGTTACAATGAGCAGTTCTTC. The chain combines TRBV5-6 with TRBJ2-1; D might be TRBD1 (6 bases). Germline assignment: CDR1 SGHDT and CDR2 YYEEEE. With 0 bases removed from V and 4 bases from J, the gap between germline ends came to 17 bases. The CDR3 sequence is 17 residues long.